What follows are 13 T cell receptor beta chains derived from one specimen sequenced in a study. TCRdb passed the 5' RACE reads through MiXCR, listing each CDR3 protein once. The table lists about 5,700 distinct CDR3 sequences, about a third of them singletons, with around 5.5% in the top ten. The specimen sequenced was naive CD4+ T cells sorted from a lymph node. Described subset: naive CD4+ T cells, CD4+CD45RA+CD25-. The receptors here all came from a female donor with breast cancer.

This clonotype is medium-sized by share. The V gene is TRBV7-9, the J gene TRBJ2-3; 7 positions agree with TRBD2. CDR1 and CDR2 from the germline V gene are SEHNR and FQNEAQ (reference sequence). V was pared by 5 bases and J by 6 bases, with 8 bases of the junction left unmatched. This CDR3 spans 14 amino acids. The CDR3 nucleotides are TGTGCCAGCAGCCTATCGGCGGGAGAGGATACGCAGTATTTT. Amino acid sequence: CASSLSAGEDTQYF.

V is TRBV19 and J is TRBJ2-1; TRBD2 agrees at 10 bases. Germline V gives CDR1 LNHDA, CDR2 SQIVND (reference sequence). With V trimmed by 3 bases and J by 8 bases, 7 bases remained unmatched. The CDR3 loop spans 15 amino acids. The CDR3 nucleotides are TGTGCCAGTAGTATTCGGACTAGCGGAACTCATGAGCAGTTCTTC. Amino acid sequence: CASSIRTSGTHEQFF.

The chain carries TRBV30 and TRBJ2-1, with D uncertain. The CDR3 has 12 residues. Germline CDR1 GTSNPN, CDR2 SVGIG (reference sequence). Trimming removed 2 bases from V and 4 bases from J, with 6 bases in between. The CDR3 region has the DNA TGTGCCTGGAGTTCAGGTTACAATGAGCAGTTCTTC. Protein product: CAWSSGYNEQFF.

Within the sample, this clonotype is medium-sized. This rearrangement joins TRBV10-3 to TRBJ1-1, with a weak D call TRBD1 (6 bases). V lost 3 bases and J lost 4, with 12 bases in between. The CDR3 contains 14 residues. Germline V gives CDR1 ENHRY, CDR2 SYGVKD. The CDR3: CAISDQGPGTEAFF. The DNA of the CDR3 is TGTGCCATCAGTGACCAGGGGCCGGGCACTGAAGCTTTCTTT.

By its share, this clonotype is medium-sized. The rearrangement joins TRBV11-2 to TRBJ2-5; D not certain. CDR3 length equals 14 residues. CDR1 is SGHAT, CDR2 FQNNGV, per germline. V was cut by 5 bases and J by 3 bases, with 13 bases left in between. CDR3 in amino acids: CASSLTTRKETQYF. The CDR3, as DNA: TGTGCCAGCAGCCTAACGACGCGGAAAGAGACCCAGTACTTC.

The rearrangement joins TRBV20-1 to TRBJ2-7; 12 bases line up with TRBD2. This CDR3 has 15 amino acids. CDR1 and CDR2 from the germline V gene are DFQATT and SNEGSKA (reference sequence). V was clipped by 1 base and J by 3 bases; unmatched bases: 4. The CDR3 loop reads CSARGTSGTFYEQYF. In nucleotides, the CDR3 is TGCAGTGCTAGAGGGACTAGCGGGACCTTCTACGAGCAGTACTTC.

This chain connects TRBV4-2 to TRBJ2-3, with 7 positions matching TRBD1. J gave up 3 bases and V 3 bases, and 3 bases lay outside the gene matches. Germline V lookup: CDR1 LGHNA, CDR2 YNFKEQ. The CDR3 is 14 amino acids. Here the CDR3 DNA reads TGTGCCAGCAGCCAGCAGGGGGATACAGATACGCAGTATTTT. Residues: CASSQQGDTDTQYF.

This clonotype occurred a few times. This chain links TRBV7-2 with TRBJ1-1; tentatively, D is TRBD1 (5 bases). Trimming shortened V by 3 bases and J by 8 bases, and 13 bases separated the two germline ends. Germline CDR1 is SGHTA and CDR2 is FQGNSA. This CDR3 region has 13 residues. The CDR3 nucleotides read TGTGCCAGCAGCTTCACACATCCAGGGGAAGCTTTCTTT. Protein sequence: CASSFTHPGEAFF.

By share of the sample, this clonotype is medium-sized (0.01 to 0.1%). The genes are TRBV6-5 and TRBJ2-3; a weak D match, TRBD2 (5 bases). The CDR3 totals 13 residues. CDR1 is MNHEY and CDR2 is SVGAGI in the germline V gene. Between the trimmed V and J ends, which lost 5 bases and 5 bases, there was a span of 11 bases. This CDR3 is CASSRVSGDTQYF. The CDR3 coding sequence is TGTGCCAGCAGTCGGGTGAGCGGAGATACGCAGTATTTT.

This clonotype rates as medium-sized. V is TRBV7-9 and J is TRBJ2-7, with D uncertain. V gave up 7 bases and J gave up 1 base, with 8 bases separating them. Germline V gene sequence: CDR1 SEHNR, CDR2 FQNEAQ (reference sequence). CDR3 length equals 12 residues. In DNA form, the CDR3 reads TGTGCCAGCACCCCCTCGTCCTACGAGCAGTACTTC. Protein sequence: CASTPSSYEQYF.

This CDR3 reads CASSSTYGGKGVNEQFF. The CDR3 DNA sequence: TGCGCCAGCAGCTCAACCTACGGGGGGAAGGGGGTGAATGAGCAGTTCTTC. The chain joins TRBV5-1 to TRBJ2-1; TRBD2 is a possible D gene (7 bases). The CDR3 extends over 17 amino acids. Germline V gene data show CDR1 as SGHRS and CDR2 as YFSETQ. V gave up 3 bases and J gave up 7 bases, with 23 bases separating them.

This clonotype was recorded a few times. CDR3 sequence: CASSLAEGLNYGYTF. As DNA, the CDR3 is TGTGCCAGCAGCTTAGCGGAGGGGCTTAACTATGGCTACACCTTC. The V and J genes are TRBV7-2 and TRBJ1-2; TRBD1 is a possible D gene (5 bases). Trimming removed 0 bases at V and 1 base at J, with 9 bases between. Germline CDR1 SGHTA, CDR2 FQGNSA. The CDR3 is made up of 15 amino acids.

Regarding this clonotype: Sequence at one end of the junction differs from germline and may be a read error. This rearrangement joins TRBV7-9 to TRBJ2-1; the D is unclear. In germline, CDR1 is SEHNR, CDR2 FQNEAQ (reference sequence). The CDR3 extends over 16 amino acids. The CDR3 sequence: CASSLVNLISNNEQSF. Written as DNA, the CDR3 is TGTGCCAGCAGCTTAGTGAACCTCATATCAAACAACGAGCAGTCCTTC.